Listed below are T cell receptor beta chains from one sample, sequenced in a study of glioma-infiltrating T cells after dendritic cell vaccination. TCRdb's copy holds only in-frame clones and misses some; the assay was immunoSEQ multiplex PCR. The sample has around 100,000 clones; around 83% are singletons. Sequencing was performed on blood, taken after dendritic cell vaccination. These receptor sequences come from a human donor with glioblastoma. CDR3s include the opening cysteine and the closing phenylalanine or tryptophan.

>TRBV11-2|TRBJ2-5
CASTSTRGETQYF
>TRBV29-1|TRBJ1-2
CSVGEIGGYTF
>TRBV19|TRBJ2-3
CASSTRGSTDTQYF
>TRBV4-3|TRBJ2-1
CASSQVDRVNNEQFF
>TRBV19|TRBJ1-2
CASSITHGQSYGYTF
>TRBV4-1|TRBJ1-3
CASSQGTARNTIYF
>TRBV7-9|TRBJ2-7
CASSRTGETSYEQYF
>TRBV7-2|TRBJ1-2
CASNLDTDYGYTF
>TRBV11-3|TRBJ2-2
CASSLGLRNTGELFF
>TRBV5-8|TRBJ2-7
CASSSERFYEQYF
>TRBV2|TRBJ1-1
CASRGTPSDGEAFF
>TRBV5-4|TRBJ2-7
CASSNRGYEQYF